This is a list of T cell receptor beta chains from one sample in a study of shared clonotypes between healthy human individuals. Profiling relied on immunoSEQ multiplex PCR, and the TCRdb table lists in-frame clones only, not all of them. Here the sample spans about 2 million clones, 95% being singletons. Sequencing was done on a sample of naive CD4+ T cells sorted from blood. Source of these receptors: a young man in good health. Both conserved end residues are part of each CDR3.

V: TRBV2
J: TRBJ2-5
CDR3: CASRRQDLVETQYF

V: TRBV7-2
J: TRBJ1-2
CDR3: CASSLAQGGNYGYTF

V: TRBV29-1
J: TRBJ1-2
CDR3: CSVGADNYGYTF

V: TRBV6-1
J: TRBJ2-7
CDR3: CASNPSGSSYEQYF

V: TRBV6-6
J: TRBJ2-5
CDR3: CASSATGLAETQYF

V: TRBV9
J: TRBJ2-3
CDR3: CASSFHSGGRTDTQYF

V: TRBV9
J: TRBJ1-4
CDR3: CASSVGLGGTNEKLFF

V: TRBV10-3
J: TRBJ2-5
CDR3: CAISETPETQYF

V: TRBV5-1
J: TRBJ1-5
CDR3: CASSFEGLRNQPQHF

V: TRBV6-5
J: TRBJ1-4
CDR3: CASTATGGREKLFF

V: TRBV30
J: TRBJ1-1
CDR3: CAWSVRAGGNTEAFF

V: TRBV18
J: TRBJ2-5
CDR3: CASSSVLGRGGQETQYF

V: TRBV27
J: TRBJ1-2
CDR3: CASRSSGDPAGYTF

V: TRBV7-9
J: TRBJ1-6
CDR3: CASSPSGGNSPLHF

V: TRBV19
J: TRBJ2-7
CDR3: CASSAHRDPYEQYF

V: TRBV15
J: TRBJ1-5
CDR3: CATSGQGNQPQHF

V: TRBV27
J: TRBJ1-5
CDR3: CASREKPGNQPQHF

V: TRBV28
J: TRBJ1-6
CDR3: CASSWPDREISPLHF

V: TRBV10-2
J: TRBJ2-2
CDR3: CASSEQGTGELFF

V: TRBV10-2
J: TRBJ2-5
CDR3: CASRDSGWEQETQYF

V: TRBV7-9
J: TRBJ1-4
CDR3: CASSPSSQTNEKLFF

V: TRBV2
J: TRBJ2-5
CDR3: CASSGRRIETQYF

V: TRBV10-3
J: TRBJ1-5
CDR3: CAISESGTGAGQPQHF

V: TRBV4-3
J: TRBJ2-3
CDR3: CASSHGVQGSTDTQYF

V: TRBV7-2
J: TRBJ2-3
CDR3: CASSLAALAGGATDTQYF

V: TRBV5-5
J: TRBJ2-5
CDR3: CASSLEGTSGETQYF

V: TRBV9
J: TRBJ2-2
CDR3: CASSVQGANTGELFF

V: TRBV30
J: TRBJ2-2
CDR3: CASSPRDRDTGELFF

V: TRBV7-6
J: TRBJ1-6
CDR3: CASSSDEGYNSPLHF

V: TRBV5-1
J: TRBJ2-7
CDR3: CASSLVGAEPYEQYF

V: TRBV18
J: TRBJ1-3
CDR3: CASSPYRTDSQPTIYF

V: TRBV7-3
J: TRBJ2-7
CDR3: CASSFELAGEQYF

V: TRBV11-2
J: TRBJ2-1
CDR3: CASSRIAGPYNEQFF

V: TRBV5-4
J: TRBJ1-4
CDR3: CASSWGQGGNEKLFF

V: TRBV5-4
J: TRBJ1-1
CDR3: CASSSRGGETEAFF

V: TRBV5-1
J: TRBJ1-2
CDR3: CASRSDRARGYTF

V: TRBV7-3
J: TRBJ2-7
CDR3: CASSLIGDRGYEQYF

V: TRBV11-2
J: TRBJ2-1
CDR3: CASSSAARGNEQFF

V: TRBV10-3
J: TRBJ1-2
CDR3: CAISEWDRAAANYGYTF

V: TRBV11-2
J: TRBJ2-2
CDR3: CASSLAHTGELFF

V: TRBV6-5
J: TRBJ1-2
CDR3: CASSYAPSYGYTF

V: TRBV28
J: TRBJ1-5
CDR3: CASSLGTGVDQPQHF

V: TRBV7-9
J: TRBJ1-1
CDR3: CASSPQGARAEAFF

V: TRBV10-1
J: TRBJ1-4
CDR3: CASQGTVRGKLFF

V: TRBV11-2
J: TRBJ1-1
CDR3: CASSFQGARTEAFF

V: TRBV20-1
J: TRBJ2-5
CDR3: CSARMGETQYF

V: TRBV30
J: TRBJ2-1
CDR3: CAWRLAGGNEQFF

V: TRBV5-6
J: TRBJ2-1
CDR3: CASSLAPRNEQFF

V: TRBV30
J: TRBJ1-5
CDR3: CAWGLKGNQPQHF

V: TRBV6-1
J: TRBJ1-3
CDR3: CASSAAGAGNTIYF

V: TRBV2
J: TRBJ1-4
CDR3: CASSEGRRGEKLFF

V: TRBV7-9
J: TRBJ2-3
CDR3: CASSLGGVGTDTQYF

V: TRBV6-5
J: TRBJ2-5
CDR3: CASVSLAGGLETQYF